One sample yielded the 31 T cell receptor beta chains listed below, sequenced in a study of graft-versus-host responses after intestinal transplantation. This table comes from immunoSEQ multiplex PCR, and its TCRdb copy is limited to in-frame clones, with some not included. The sample lists about 69,000 clones, 80% to 95% occurring once. The sample was bone marrow, taken approximately 100 weeks after intestinal transplantation. The receptors here all came from a human patient who received an intestinal transplant, so some T cells may come from the graft donor.

On this clone: Different DNA sequences within this sample yield the same CDR3. The V gene is TRBV5-4, the J gene TRBJ2-5; 13 nucleotides match TRBD2. This CDR3 contains 15 residues. The germline CDR1 and CDR2 sequences are SGHNT and YYREEE (reference sequence). Germline trimming cut 2 bases from V and 3 bases from J; bases unmatched to any gene: 1. The CDR3 reads CASSLGLAGEETQYF. In DNA form, the CDR3 reads TGTGCCAGCAGCTTAGGACTAGCGGGGGAAGAGACCCAGTACTTC.

J is TRBJ2-1 and V is TRBV7-7; TRBD2 matches 7 bases. V was clipped by 1 base and J by 5 bases; unmatched bases: 5. The CDR3 extends over 15 amino acids. Germline lookup yields CDR1 SSHAT and CDR2 FNYEAQ (reference sequence). The CDR3 sequence is CASSLGPAGNNEQFF. In nucleotides, the CDR3 is TGTGCCAGCAGCTTAGGCCCAGCGGGGAACAATGAGCAGTTCTTC. The whole variable domain, remainder taken from reference TRBV7-7 and TRBJ2-1, is GAGVSQSPRYKVTKRGQDVTLRCDPISSHATLYWYQQALGQGPEFLTYFNYEAQPDKSGLPSDRFSAERPEGSISTLTIQRTEQRDSAMYRCASSLGPAGNNEQFFGPGTRLTVL.

The chain carries TRBV19 and TRBJ2-7, with D possibly called TRBD1 or TRBD2 (5 bases each). There are 12 residues in the CDR3. V lost 9 bases and J lost 1, with 10 bases in between. The germline V gene has CDR1 LNHDA and CDR2 SQIVND (reference sequence). CDR3 DNA: TGTGCCAGCCGGGGCTCATCCTACGAGCAGTACTTC. Its protein is CASRGSSYEQYF.

This chain's CDR3 is CASSLVPHGGWNEQFF. CDR3 coding DNA: TGTGCCAGCAGCTTAGTCCCCCACGGGGGGTGGAATGAGCAGTTCTTC. The rearrangement joins TRBV7-9 to TRBJ2-1; 7 bases match TRBD2. The CDR3 is 16 residues long. Germline V gene lookup returns CDR1 SEHNR and CDR2 FQNEAQ (reference sequence). J gave up 7 bases and V 1 base, and 10 bases lay outside the gene matches.

The rearrangement uses TRBV4-3 and TRBJ2-1; D remains unclear. The germline CDR1 and CDR2 sequences are LGHNA and YSLEER. The CDR3 extends over 11 amino acids. The V gene lost 1 base and the J gene lost 8 bases, with 3 bases spanning the gap. The CDR3 DNA follows: TGCGCCAGCAGCCAAGCTTATGAGCAGTTCTTC. Protein: CASSQAYEQFF.

V and J are TRBV10-3 and TRBJ2-2; TRBD2 agrees at 8 bases. Germline CDR1 is ENHRY and CDR2 is SYGVKD. The CDR3 consists of 16 residues. CDR3: CVAASGRISFTGELFF. The CDR3 DNA sequence: TGTGTAGCGGCTAGCGGGCGAATATCCTTCACCGGGGAGCTGTTTTTT.

The chain uses TRBV5-6 and TRBJ1-1; TRBD1 is a possible D gene (6 bases). The CDR3 covers 14 residues. Trimming cost V 1 base and J 5 bases, with 12 bases left between them. Germline assignment: CDR1 SGHDT and CDR2 YYEEEE. CDR3 bases: TGTGCCAGCAGCTTGATGCTGGGGGCGACTGAAGCTTTCTTT. This translates into CASSLMLGATEAFF.

This clone was seen a few times. The J gene is TRBJ1-1, the V gene TRBV6-6; maybe TRBD1 (6 bases). This CDR3 is 13 amino acids long. Trimming pared 11 bases from V and 1 base from J, leaving 14 bases between. Germline loops: CDR1 MNHNY, CDR2 SVGAGI (reference sequence). The CDR3 protein is CAGGAGENTEAFF. In nucleotides, the CDR3 is TGTGCCGGGGGGGCAGGGGAGAACACTGAAGCTTTCTTT.

V and J are TRBV6-5 and TRBJ2-7, with D uncertain. Germline V gene sequence: CDR1 MNHEY, CDR2 SVGAGI. V dropped 0 bases and J dropped 5 bases, with 8 bases sitting between them. The CDR3 spans 13 residues. The CDR3 region has the DNA TGTGCCAGCAGTTACTCGAACCAGCACGAGCAGTACTTC. Residues: CASSYSNQHEQYF.

This rearrangement joins TRBV11-2 to TRBJ2-3; the D call may be TRBD1 or TRBD2 (5 bases each). The germline gives CDR1 SGHAT, CDR2 FQNNGV. The V gene lost 3 bases and the J gene lost 1 base, with 14 bases spanning the gap. The CDR3 runs to 16 residues. CDR3 sequence: CASSFSGPGGTDTQYF. CDR3 bases: TGTGCCAGCAGCTTTTCAGGGCCCGGGGGCACAGATACGCAGTATTTT.

Here the CDR3 DNA reads TGCGCCAGCAGCTCGGGACAGGGATCGAGCGGCTACACCTTC. Protein sequence: CASSSGQGSSGYTF. The V and J genes are TRBV5-1 and TRBJ1-2, with 9 bases fitting TRBD1. With 3 bases clipped from V and 8 bases from J, the junction kept 8 bases outside the gene matches. This CDR3 contains 14 residues. Germline CDR1 reads SGHRS; CDR2 reads YFSETQ. Full variable domain (rest looked up from reference TRBV5-1 and TRBJ1-2): KAGVTQTPRYLIKTRGQQVTLSCSPISGHRSVSWYQQTPGQGLQFLFEYFSETQRNKGNFPGRFSGRQFSNSRSEMNVSTLELGDSALYLCASSSGQGSSGYTFGSGTRLTVV.

In DNA form, the CDR3 reads TGCAGCGTTGGAGGGACGGGGGCCAACGTCCTGACTTTC. Translation gives CSVGGTGANVLTF. This rearrangement joins TRBV29-1 to TRBJ2-6, with D possibly being TRBD1 or TRBD2 (5 bases each). Germline lookup yields CDR1 SQVTM and CDR2 ANQGSEA. The CDR3 contains 13 residues. V was clipped by 4 bases and J by 4 bases, with 8 bases between them.

CDR3: CASSQGRFGTDYEQYF. DNA for the CDR3: TGTGCCAGCAGCCAGGGACGTTTCGGGACTGACTACGAGCAGTACTTC. V usage is TRBV4-2 and J usage is TRBJ2-7; tentative D call: TRBD2 (6 bases). Germline V CDR1 and CDR2: LGHNA, YNFKEQ. This CDR3 is built from 16 residues. V was shortened by 3 bases and J by 3 bases, with 18 bases between the two germline ends.

The gene calls are TRBV6-5 and TRBJ1-2, with a weak D call TRBD1 (6 bases). Germline V gives CDR1 MNHEY, CDR2 SVGAGI. The V gene lost 6 bases and the J gene lost 2 bases, with 16 bases spanning the gap. There are 15 residues in the CDR3. The CDR3 loop is CASRRYRDANYGYTF. The CDR3 DNA reads TGTGCCAGCAGAAGATACAGGGATGCGAACTATGGCTACACCTTC.

The CDR3 nucleotides read TGTGCCAGCAGCCCCCGGACAGGGAGTTCCTACAATGAGCAGTTCTTC. Protein sequence: CASSPRTGSSYNEQFF. This chain connects TRBV7-9 to TRBJ2-1; 8 positions agree with TRBD1. CDR1 is SEHNR and CDR2 is FQNEAQ in the germline V gene (reference sequence). CDR3 size: 16 residues. With 5 bases clipped from V and 1 base from J, the junction kept 7 bases outside the gene matches.

This clone has just one count. The chain recombines TRBV28 with TRBJ2-1, with 7 bases fitting TRBD1. The CDR3 loop spans 15 amino acids. The junction had 11 bases not matched to a gene; V was cut back by 4 bases and J by 8 bases. Germline V CDR1 and CDR2: MDHEN, SYDVKM. The chain's CDR3 is CASSSPGQVKYEQFF. For the CDR3, the DNA is TGTGCCAGCAGTTCCCCCGGACAGGTCAAGTATGAGCAGTTCTTC.

The V and J genes are TRBV2 and TRBJ1-1, with a possible D match to TRBD1 (5 bases). The CDR3 sequence is 13 residues long. The V and J ends lost 8 bases and 3 bases respectively, with 13 bases between them. Per germline, CDR1 SNHLY and CDR2 FYNNEI. The CDR3 region is CASYDRVDTEAFF. The CDR3 nucleotides read TGTGCCAGCTACGACAGAGTAGACACTGAAGCTTTCTTT.

The chain has TRBV7-2 and TRBJ2-5; D not certain. This CDR3 is built from 13 residues. Trimming stripped 5 bases from V and 9 bases from J, with 16 bases between. Germline V gene data show CDR1 as SGHTA and CDR2 as FQGNSA. The chain's CDR3 is CASSEFGSAAQYF. The CDR3 nucleotides are TGTGCCAGCAGCGAATTTGGTTCGGCGGCCCAGTACTTC.

The CDR3 bases are TGTGCCACCGGGGACAGGGGCAACAATGAGCAGTTCTTC. Translating gives CATGDRGNNEQFF. The J gene is TRBJ2-1, the V gene TRBV19; 10 bases are shared with TRBD1. Losses at the gene ends were 10 bases for V and 5 bases for J; bases not matched to a gene: 5. The CDR3 extends over 13 amino acids. Germline lookup yields CDR1 LNHDA and CDR2 SQIVND (reference sequence).

The V and J genes are TRBV18 and TRBJ2-4, with D possibly being TRBD2 (5 bases). This CDR3 region has 16 residues. V was trimmed by 2 bases and J by 0 bases, leaving 11 bases between them. Germline CDR1 and CDR2: KGHSH and LQKENI. This CDR3 reads CASSPETGRAKNIQYF. CDR3 coding DNA: TGTGCCAGCTCACCAGAGACGGGAAGAGCCAAAAACATTCAGTACTTC.

CDR3 coding DNA: TGTGCCAGTAGCGTCGCTAGCACAGATACGCAGTATTTT. It is translated as CASSVASTDTQYF. The V gene is TRBV19, the J gene TRBJ2-3; D is undetermined. This CDR3 has 13 residues. In germline, CDR1 is LNHDA, CDR2 SQIVND (reference sequence). V was trimmed by 6 bases and J by 0 bases, leaving 7 bases between them.

This chain uses TRBV20-1 with TRBJ2-7; D is unresolved. The CDR3 is made up of 11 amino acids. With 2 bases removed from V and 2 bases from J, the gap between germline ends came to 4 bases. CDR1 is DFQATT and CDR2 is SNEGSKA in the germline V gene (reference sequence). CDR3 amino acids: CSARQAYEQYF. The CDR3, as DNA: TGCAGTGCTAGACAGGCCTACGAGCAGTACTTC.

This chain uses TRBV27 with TRBJ1-4, with TRBD1 identical over 7 bases. Germline CDR1 reads MNHEY; CDR2 reads SMNVEV (reference sequence). The V segment lost 1 base and the J segment 6 bases; nucleotides outside the gene matches: 11. This CDR3 region has 17 residues. CDR3 DNA sequence: TGTGCCAGCAGTTTATTACAGGGGCCCAATCTGTATGAAAAACTGTTTTTT. It encodes CASSLLQGPNLYEKLFF.

The rearrangement uses TRBV9 and TRBJ2-1, with TRBD2 as a possible D gene (7 bases). This CDR3 spans 15 amino acids. The germline V gene has CDR1 SGDLS and CDR2 YYNGEE. The V and J ends lost 0 bases and 7 bases respectively, with 14 bases between them. The CDR3, as DNA: TGTGCCAGCAGCGTAGTGGGGGGGCCTTTGAATGAGCAGTTCTTC. Translated, it gives CASSVVGGPLNEQFF. Complete variable domain (other parts from reference TRBV9 and TRBJ2-1): DSGVTQTPKHLITATGQRVTLRCSPRSGDLSVYWYQQSLDQGLQFLIQYYNGEERAKGNILERFSAQQFPDLHSELNLSSLELGDSALYFCASSVVGGPLNEQFFGPGTRLTVL.

The V call is TRBV7-6, the J call TRBJ2-4; D gene ambiguous. Germline CDR1 SGHVS, CDR2 FNYEAQ. The CDR3 is made up of 12 amino acids. The V gene lost 5 bases and the J gene lost 9 bases, with 11 bases spanning the gap. The CDR3 DNA is TGTGCCAGCAGCCCCCCCTTGGGCATTCAGTACTTC. Protein: CASSPPLGIQYF.

The CDR3 loop is CASSQDSSGATGELFF. DNA for the CDR3: TGTGCCAGCAGCCAAGATTCGAGCGGTGCAACCGGGGAGCTGTTTTTT. V is TRBV4-2 and J is TRBJ2-2, with D possibly TRBD2 on 5 matching bases. CDR3 length: 16 residues. Trimming cost V 0 bases and J 5 bases, with 13 bases left between them. Germline assignment: CDR1 LGHNA and CDR2 YNFKEQ.

The chain employs TRBV6-5 and TRBJ2-7, with 7 nucleotides matching TRBD1. CDR1 is MNHEY and CDR2 is SVGAGI in the germline V gene. The CDR3 length is 14 residues. J was trimmed by 1 base and V by 4 bases; bases with no gene match: 4. As DNA, the CDR3 is TGTGCCAGCAGTTTAGGGACAGATTCCTACGAGCAGTACTTC. This gives the protein CASSLGTDSYEQYF.

J is TRBJ1-1 and V is TRBV6-6, with D uncertain. Trimming removed 2 bases from V and 1 base from J, with 8 bases in between. The CDR3 loop spans 14 amino acids. Germline V CDR1 and CDR2: MNHNY, SVGAGI (reference sequence). CDR3 in amino acids: CASSYGFGNTEAFF. The CDR3 DNA reads as TGTGCCAGCAGTTACGGTTTTGGGAACACTGAAGCTTTCTTT.

This clone has only a few counts. This chain uses TRBV27 with TRBJ1-6; D gene unclear. The CDR3 spans 16 residues. From germline, CDR1 is MNHEY and CDR2 SMNVEV (reference sequence). The V and J ends lost 5 bases and 5 bases respectively, with 16 bases between them. This chain's CDR3 is CASSERRYTNNSPLHF. In DNA, the CDR3 is TGTGCCAGCAGTGAGAGGCGCTACACCAATAATTCACCCCTCCACTTT.

The chain links TRBV7-9 to TRBJ2-7, with 7 bases identical to TRBD2. Germline lookup yields CDR1 SEHNR and CDR2 FQNEAQ (reference sequence). V lost 8 bases and J lost 2; bases outside the gene matches: 9. The CDR3 totals 14 residues. DNA of the CDR3: TGTGCCAGCGGGAGGGGCCTACTAACCTACGAGCAGTACTTC. Translation: CASGRGLLTYEQYF.

The chain employs TRBV4-1 and TRBJ1-2; D perhaps matches TRBD1 (5 bases). The V end lost 4 bases, the J end lost 7 bases, and 16 bases lay between the germline ends. Germline assignment: CDR1 MGHRA and CDR2 YSYEKL. The CDR3 covers 14 residues. This CDR3 reads CASSPLGGESGYTF. The CDR3 bases are TGCGCCAGCAGCCCCCTGGGAGGGGAGAGTGGCTACACCTTC.